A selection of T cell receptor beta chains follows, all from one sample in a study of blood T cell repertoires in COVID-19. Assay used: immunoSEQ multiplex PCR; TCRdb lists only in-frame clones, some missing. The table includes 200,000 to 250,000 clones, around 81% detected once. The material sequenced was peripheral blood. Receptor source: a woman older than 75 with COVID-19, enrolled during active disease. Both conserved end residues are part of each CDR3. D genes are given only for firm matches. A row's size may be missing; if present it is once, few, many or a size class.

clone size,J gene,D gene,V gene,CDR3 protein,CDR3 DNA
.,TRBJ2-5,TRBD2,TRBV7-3,CASSSRGLLGETQYF,TGTGCCAGCAGCTCCCGGGGACTATTAGGAGAGACCCAGTACTTC
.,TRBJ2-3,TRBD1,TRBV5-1,CASSLEGGSTDTQYF,TGCGCCAGCAGCTTGGAAGGGGGCAGCACAGATACGCAGTATTTT
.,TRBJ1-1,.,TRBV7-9,CASSVQGNSEAFF,TGTGCCAGCAGCGTCCAGGGTAATAGTGAAGCTTTCTTT
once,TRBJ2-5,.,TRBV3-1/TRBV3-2,CASSLGGWETQYF,TGTGCCAGCAGCCTAGGAGGTTGGGAGACCCAGTACTTC
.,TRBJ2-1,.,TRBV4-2,CASSQGPGYYEQFF,TGTGCCAGCAGCCAAGGCCCCGGGTATTATGAGCAGTTCTTC
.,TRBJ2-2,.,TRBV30,CAWSFIGSSGELFF,TGTGCCTGGTCCTTTATCGGGTCTTCCGGGGAGCTGTTTTTT
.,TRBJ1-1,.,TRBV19,CASSIARGLNTEAFF,TGTGCCAGTAGTATCGCTAGGGGTCTGAACACTGAAGCTTTCTTT
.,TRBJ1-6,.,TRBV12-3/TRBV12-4,CASSWTDNSPLHF,TGTGCCAGCAGTTGGACAGATAATTCACCCCTCCACTTT
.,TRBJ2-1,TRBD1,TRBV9,CASSVGRGRYNEQFF,TGTGCCAGCAGCGTAGGCAGGGGGCGTTACAATGAGCAGTTCTTC
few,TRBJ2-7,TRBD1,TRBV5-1,CASSLGGQGYEQYF,TGCGCCAGCAGCTTGGGGGGACAGGGCTACGAGCAGTACTTC
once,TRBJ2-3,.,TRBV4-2,CASSQDHTLEAADTQYF,TGTGCCAGCAGCCAAGATCATACTTTGGAGGCCGCAGATACGCAGTATTTT
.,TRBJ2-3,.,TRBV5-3,CARSWTADTQYF,TGTGCCAGAAGCTGGACAGCAGATACGCAGTATTTT
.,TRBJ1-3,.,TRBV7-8,CASTILGLSGNTIYF,TGTGCCAGCACGATCTTGGGGCTCAGTGGAAACACCATATATTTT
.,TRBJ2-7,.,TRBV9,CASSVAGGAFYEQYF,TGTGCCAGCAGCGTAGCTGGCGGGGCCTTTTACGAGCAGTACTTC
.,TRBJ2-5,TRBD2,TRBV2,CASSMGLAGAPGTQYF,TGTGCCAGCAGTATGGGACTAGCGGGGGCCCCAGGAACCCAGTACTTC
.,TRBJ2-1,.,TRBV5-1,CASSLVSGRSYNEQFF,TGCGCCAGCAGCTTGGTTTCAGGGCGCTCCTACAATGAGCAGTTCTTC
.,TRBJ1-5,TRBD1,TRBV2,CASRGTALNQPQHF,TGTGCCAGCAGGGGGACAGCTCTCAATCAGCCCCAGCATTTT
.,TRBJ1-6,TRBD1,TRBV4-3,CASGTGSNNSPLHF,TGCGCCAGCGGGACAGGGAGCAATAATTCACCCCTCCACTTT
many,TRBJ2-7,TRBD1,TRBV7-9,CASSARTGGGYEQYF,TGTGCCAGCAGCGCAAGGACAGGGGGAGGTTACGAGCAGTACTTC
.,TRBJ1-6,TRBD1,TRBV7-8,CASSSVGRGTSPLHF,TGTGCCAGCAGCTCAGTGGGCAGGGGGACTTCACCCCTCCACTTT
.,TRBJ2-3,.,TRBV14,CASSPRVGRTLPRTDTQYF,TGTGCCAGCAGCCCAAGAGTAGGGCGGACTCTACCCCGCACAGATACGCAGTATTTT
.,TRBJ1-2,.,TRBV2,CASNLDNYGYTF,TGTGCCAGCAATCTAGATAACTATGGCTACACCTTC